Listed here are 13 T cell receptor beta chains from one sample, sequenced in a study of human T cells and chemical hapten exposure (TCRdb year 2021). Per the publication, the time point label means: pre-sensitization, week 0. According to the study, the label for this sample's treatment or condition signals: therapeutic diphenylcyclopropenone sensitization with weekly scalp DPC. The library relied on RACE. Data came from a NextSeq 500. TCRdb applied fastp at Q25 and MiXCR to the public reads, then kept only in-frame beta chains. Rows with a matching CDR3 protein are joined into one entry that keeps the most common DNA and genes. The sample data list about 290,000 distinct CDR3 sequences, and roughly 7.4% of these were observed just once. The top ten constitute around 1.2% of the sample. The sample was whole blood, taken in connection with sensitization to the hapten diphenylcyclopropenone (DPC). The origin of the receptors is a man between 18 and 35 years old with alopecia areata. Some clones in this sample may be carry-over from other donors' samples.

The rearrangement links TRBV9 to TRBJ2-3, with D perhaps TRBD2 (6 bases). The CDR3 extends over 16 amino acids. V lost 4 bases and J lost 3, with 18 bases in between. Germline values: CDR1 SGDLS, CDR2 YYNGEE. CDR3 coding DNA: TGTGCCAGCAGCCTAATAGCGGAGGAGAATACAGATACGCAGTATTTT. This translates into CASSLIAEENTDTQYF.

In this sample, this clonotype turned up a few times. This chain joins TRBV4-1 and TRBJ2-1; 13 bases map to TRBD2. J gave up 5 bases and V 2 bases, and 6 bases lay outside the gene matches. Germline-derived CDR1 and CDR2 are MGHRA and YSYEKL. The CDR3 runs 17 residues. The CDR3 nucleotides read TGCGCCAGCAGCCAACCACTAGCGGGGGGGCCCCACAATGAGCAGTTCTTC. This encodes CASSQPLAGGPHNEQFF.

This clonotype has a count of ten or more. The chain recombines TRBV6-1 with TRBJ2-3; D not resolved. Trimming left V 6 bases short and J 2 bases short, with 9 bases between. Germline loops: CDR1 MNHNS, CDR2 SASEGT. This CDR3 region has 13 residues. The CDR3 bases are TGTGCCAGCAGAGGACCTCTCACAGATACGCAGTATTTT. Amino acids: CASRGPLTDTQYF.

The V call is TRBV13, the J call TRBJ2-1; 9 nucleotides line up with TRBD1. V lost 0 bases, J lost 6 bases, and 6 bases stayed unmatched. The CDR3 contains 16 residues. The germline CDR1 and CDR2 sequences are PRHDT and FYEKMQ (reference sequence). Here the CDR3 DNA reads TGTGCCAGCAGCTTAGGGGGACAGGGTAGAAGCAATGAGCAGTTCTTC. Amino acids: CASSLGGQGRSNEQFF.

This clonotype was counted many times. The chain links TRBV9 to TRBJ2-7; D is possibly TRBD2 (5 bases). V was clipped by 4 bases and J by 2 bases, with 13 bases between them. This CDR3 has 14 amino acids. CDR1 and CDR2 (germline): SGDLS, YYNGEE. The CDR3 DNA follows: TGTGCCAGCAGCTTGAGCCCGGGGACCTACGAGCAGTACTTC. Residues: CASSLSPGTYEQYF.

This clonotype was seen at least ten times. The chain recombines TRBV4-3 with TRBJ1-2, with TRBD1 as a possible D gene (5 bases). The CDR3 runs to 14 residues. CDR1 LGHNA and CDR2 YSLEER come from the germline V gene. Between the trimmed V and J ends, which lost 0 bases and 4 bases, there was a span of 9 bases. The CDR3 nucleotides read TGCGCCAGCAGCCAAGAGACAGATGGCTATGGCTACACCTTC. Its protein is CASSQETDGYGYTF.

A word on this clonotype: The missing conserved phenylalanine or tryptophan at the end of this CDR3 makes a read error likely. The rearrangement links TRBV12-3 or TRBV12-4 to TRBJ2-2; unclear D gene. V was pared by 3 bases and J by 8 bases, with 13 bases between. The CDR3 has 14 residues. As DNA, the CDR3 is TGTGCCAGCAGTTTCCAAACCATGCGGGGGGAGCTGTTTTTG. Residues: CASSFQTMRGELFL.

The chain uses TRBV5-1 and TRBJ2-4, with 9 nucleotides matching TRBD1. J gave up 0 bases and V 5 bases, and 9 bases lay outside the gene matches. Germline CDR1 reads SGHRS; CDR2 reads YFSETQ. The CDR3 length is 17 residues. The CDR3 sequence is CASSSGQGNLAKNIQYF. The CDR3 DNA reads as TGCGCCAGCAGTTCCGGACAGGGGAATTTAGCCAAAAACATTCAGTACTTC.

In this sample, this clonotype turned up a few times. The genes are TRBV10-3 and TRBJ1-1, with D tentatively TRBD1 (6 bases). The CDR3 has 16 amino acids. Germline V gene sequence: CDR1 ENHRY, CDR2 SYGVKD. The ends were cut back, 6 bases at V and 4 bases at J, with 21 bases in the middle. DNA for the CDR3: TGTGCCATCAGCAGGGAGGCAGGGGAAGGGCGCACTGAAGCTTTCTTT. It codes for CAISREAGEGRTEAFF.

This clonotype occurred a few times. The chain joins TRBV14 to TRBJ2-2, with 7 nucleotides matching TRBD1. CDR3 length: 18 amino acids. Germline V gene lookup returns CDR1 SGHDN and CDR2 FVKESK. V was pared by 1 base and J by 1 base, with 9 bases of the junction left unmatched. CDR3 nucleotides: TGTGCCAGCAGCCAAGGGGGACAGCTCAACTTGAACACCGGGGAGCTGTTTTTT. The encoded protein is CASSQGGQLNLNTGELFF. Drawing the rest from reference TRBV14 and TRBJ2-2, the complete variable domain is EAGVTQFPSHSVIEKGQTVTLRCDPISGHDNLYWYRRVMGKEIKFLLHFVKESKQDESGMPNNRFLAERTGGTYSTLKVQPAELEDSGVYFCASSQGGQLNLNTGELFFGEGSRLTVL.

This clonotype was picked up a small number of times. The chain carries TRBV3-1 and TRBJ2-7; tentative D call: TRBD1 (6 bases). V was pared by 2 bases and J by 5 bases, with 13 bases between. The CDR3 is 14 amino acids. Germline CDR1 reads LGHDT; CDR2 reads YNNKEL (reference sequence). The CDR3 nucleotides are TGTGCCAGCAGCCAAACAGGGTTCGTGGACGAGCAGTACTTC. This codes for CASSQTGFVDEQYF.

The V and J genes are TRBV19 and TRBJ2-6, with D uncertain. The V gene's germline CDR1 is LNHDA and CDR2 SQIVND (reference sequence). This CDR3 spans 15 amino acids. Deletions cut 3 bases from V and 0 bases from J, with 6 bases between. The CDR3 DNA follows: TGTGCCAGTAGTATGCCGACCTCTGGGGCCAACGTCCTGACTTTC. Its protein product is CASSMPTSGANVLTF.

V usage is TRBV20-1 and J usage is TRBJ1-4; D remains unclear. Germline-derived CDR1 and CDR2 are DFQATT and SNEGSKA (reference sequence). The CDR3 runs 11 residues. The V and J ends lost 0 bases and 5 bases respectively, with 1 base between them. The CDR3, as DNA: TGCAGTGCTAGAGAAAATGAAAAACTGTTTTTT. This encodes CSARENEKLFF.